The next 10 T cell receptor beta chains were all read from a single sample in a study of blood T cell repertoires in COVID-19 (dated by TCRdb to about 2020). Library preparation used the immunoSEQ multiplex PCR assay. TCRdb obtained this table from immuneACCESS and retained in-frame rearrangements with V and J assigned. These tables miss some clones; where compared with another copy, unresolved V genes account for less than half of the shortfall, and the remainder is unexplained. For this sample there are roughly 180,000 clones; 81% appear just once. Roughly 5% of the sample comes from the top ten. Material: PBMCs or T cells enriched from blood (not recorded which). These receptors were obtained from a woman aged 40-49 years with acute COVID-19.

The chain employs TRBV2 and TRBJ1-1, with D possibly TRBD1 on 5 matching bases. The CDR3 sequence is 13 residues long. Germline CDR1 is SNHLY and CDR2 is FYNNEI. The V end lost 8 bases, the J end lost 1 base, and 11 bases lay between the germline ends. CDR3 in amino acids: CASRRQQNTEAFF. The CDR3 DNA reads TGTGCCAGCCGCCGACAGCAGAACACTGAAGCTTTCTTT.

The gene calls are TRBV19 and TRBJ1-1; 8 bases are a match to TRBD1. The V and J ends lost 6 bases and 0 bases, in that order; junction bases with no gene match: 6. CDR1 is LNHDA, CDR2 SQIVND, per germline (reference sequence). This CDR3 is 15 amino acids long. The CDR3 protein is CASRGQQGVNTEAFF. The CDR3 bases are TGTGCCAGTAGAGGTCAACAGGGGGTGAACACTGAAGCTTTCTTT. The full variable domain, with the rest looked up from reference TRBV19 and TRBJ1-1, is DGGITQSPKYLFRKEGQNVTLSCEQNLNHDAMYWYRQDPGQGLRLIYYSQIVNDFQKGDIAEGYSVSREKKESFPLTVTSAQKNPTAFYLCASRGQQGVNTEAFFGQGTRLTVV.

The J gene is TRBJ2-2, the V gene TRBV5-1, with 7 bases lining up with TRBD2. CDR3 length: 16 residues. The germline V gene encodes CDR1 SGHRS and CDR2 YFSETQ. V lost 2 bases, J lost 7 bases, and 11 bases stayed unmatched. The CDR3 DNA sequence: TGCGCCAGCAGCTTTTCGTGGGAGGGCCGAGGCGGGGAGCTGTTTTTT. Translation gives CASSFSWEGRGGELFF.

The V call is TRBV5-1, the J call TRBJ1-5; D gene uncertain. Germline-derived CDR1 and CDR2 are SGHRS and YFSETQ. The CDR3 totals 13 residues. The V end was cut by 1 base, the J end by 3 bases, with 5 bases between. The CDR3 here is CASSLYVNQPQHF. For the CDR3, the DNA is TGCGCCAGCAGCTTGTATGTCAATCAGCCCCAGCATTTT.

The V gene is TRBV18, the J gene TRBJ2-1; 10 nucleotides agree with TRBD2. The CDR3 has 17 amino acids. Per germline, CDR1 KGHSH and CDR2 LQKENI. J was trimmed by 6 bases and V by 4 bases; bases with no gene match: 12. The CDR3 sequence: CASSLNLAGVGFNEQFF. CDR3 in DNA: TGTGCCAGCTCACTTAATCTAGCGGGAGTAGGGTTCAATGAGCAGTTCTTC.

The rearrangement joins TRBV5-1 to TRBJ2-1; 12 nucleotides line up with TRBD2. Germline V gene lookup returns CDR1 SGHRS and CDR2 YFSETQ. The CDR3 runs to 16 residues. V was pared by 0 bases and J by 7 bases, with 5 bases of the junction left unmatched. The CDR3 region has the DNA TGCGCCAGCAGCTTGGGCTGGACTAGCGGGACAAATGAGCAGTTCTTC. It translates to CASSLGWTSGTNEQFF.

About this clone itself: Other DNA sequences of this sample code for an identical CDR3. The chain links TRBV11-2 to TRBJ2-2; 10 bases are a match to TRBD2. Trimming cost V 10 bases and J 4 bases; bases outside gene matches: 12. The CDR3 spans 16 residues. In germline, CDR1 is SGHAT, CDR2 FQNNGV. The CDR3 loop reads CATDWTSGIPTGELFF. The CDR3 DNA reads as TGTGCCACCGATTGGACTAGCGGAATCCCCACCGGGGAGCTGTTTTTT.

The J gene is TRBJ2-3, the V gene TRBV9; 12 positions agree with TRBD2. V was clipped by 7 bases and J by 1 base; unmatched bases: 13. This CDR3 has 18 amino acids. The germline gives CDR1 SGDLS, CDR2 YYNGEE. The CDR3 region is CASARLAGVGGGTDTQYF. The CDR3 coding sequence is TGTGCCAGCGCCCGACTAGCGGGAGTGGGGGGTGGCACAGATACGCAGTATTTT. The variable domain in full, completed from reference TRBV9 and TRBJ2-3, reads DSGVTQTPKHLITATGQRVTLRCSPRSGDLSVYWYQQSLDQGLQFLIQYYNGEERAKGNILERFSAQQFPDLHSELNLSSLELGDSALYFCASARLAGVGGGTDTQYFGPGTRLTVL.

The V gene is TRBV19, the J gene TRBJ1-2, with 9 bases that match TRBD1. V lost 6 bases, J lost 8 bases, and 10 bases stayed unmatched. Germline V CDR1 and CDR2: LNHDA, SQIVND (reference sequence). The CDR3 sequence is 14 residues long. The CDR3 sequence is CASRPPGQGRGYTF. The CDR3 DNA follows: TGTGCCAGTAGACCCCCAGGACAGGGGAGAGGCTACACCTTC.

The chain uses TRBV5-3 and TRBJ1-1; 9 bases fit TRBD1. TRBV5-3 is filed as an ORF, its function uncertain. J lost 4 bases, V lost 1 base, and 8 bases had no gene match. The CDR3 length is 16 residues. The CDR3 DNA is TGTGCCAGAAGCTTGCAGGACAGGGGAGGTGTCACTGAAGCTTTCTTT. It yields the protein CARSLQDRGGVTEAFF.